This entry lists 8 T cell receptor beta chains sequenced from one sample in a study of glioma-infiltrating T cells after dendritic cell vaccination. The assay was immunoSEQ multiplex PCR, and TCRdb's table has in-frame clones only and misses some. In the table there are about 91,000 clones, roughly four fifths of which are singletons. The time point was: after dendritic cell vaccination, including at tumor progression/relapse. The source material was blood, sampled after dendritic cell vaccination. The receptors were sampled from a human donor with glioblastoma.

The J gene is TRBJ1-2, the V gene TRBV27; possible D gene TRBD1, 5 bases. Trimming removed 2 bases from V and 1 base from J, with 11 bases in between. This CDR3 comprises 15 residues. Germline CDR1 and CDR2: MNHEY and SMNVEV (reference sequence). The CDR3 DNA reads TGTGCCAGCAGTTTAAAAGGAGACAGTAACTATGGCTACACCTTC. Translating gives CASSLKGDSNYGYTF.

The chain couples TRBV28 to TRBJ1-2; tentatively, D is TRBD1 (5 bases). Deletions cut 7 bases from V and 1 base from J, with 13 bases between. This CDR3 comprises 14 residues. Germline CDR1 reads MDHEN; CDR2 reads SYDVKM. The CDR3 spells CASTSGGVNYGYTF. The CDR3 nucleotides are TGTGCCAGCACCTCGGGGGGAGTTAACTATGGCTACACCTTC.

This clone was detected once. CDR3 loop: CASSVTSQGRATEAFF. CDR3 nucleotides: TGTGCCAGCAGCGTTACTTCACAGGGGCGGGCCACTGAAGCTTTCTTT. This sequence joins TRBV7-3 and TRBJ1-1; 7 bases align to TRBD1. Germline V lookup: CDR1 SGHTA, CDR2 FQGTGA. The CDR3 has 16 amino acids. J lost 4 bases, V lost 5 bases, and 13 bases had no gene match.

The chain uses TRBV2 and TRBJ1-6, with 10 bases identical to TRBD1. V gave up 6 bases and J gave up 5 bases; unmatched junction bases: 4. CDR1 and CDR2 from the germline V gene are SNHLY and FYNNEI. The CDR3 has 15 residues. The CDR3 DNA sequence: TGTGCCAGCAGGGGGACAGGGGTACATAATTCACCCCTCCACTTT. It yields the protein CASRGTGVHNSPLHF.

V usage is TRBV27 and J usage is TRBJ2-7; unclear D gene. Germline V gene sequence: CDR1 MNHEY, CDR2 SMNVEV (reference sequence). The CDR3 is 14 residues long. The V end lost 4 bases, the J end lost 3 bases, and 13 bases lay between the germline ends. The CDR3 coding sequence is TGTGCCAGCAGTTGGGCCAGAAAATTCTACGAGCAGTACTTC. Its translation is CASSWARKFYEQYF.

The chain's CDR3 is CASKGTSDHNEQFF. The DNA for the CDR3 is TGTGCCAGCAAGGGGACTAGCGACCACAATGAGCAGTTCTTC. The gene calls are TRBV6-5 and TRBJ2-1, with 10 bases matching TRBD2. The CDR3 length is 14 residues. The V gene end was trimmed by 7 bases and the J gene end by 5 bases; junction bases not matched to a gene: 5. Germline V lookup: CDR1 MNHEY, CDR2 SVGAGI.

The genes are TRBV7-2 and TRBJ1-6; maybe TRBD1 (6 bases). Trimming stripped 1 base from V and 7 bases from J, with 11 bases between. From germline, CDR1 is SGHTA and CDR2 FQGNSA. This CDR3 has 15 residues. The CDR3, as DNA: TGTGCCAGCAGCTTAGGAGACAGGCGGAATTCACCCCTCCACTTT. Amino acids: CASSLGDRRNSPLHF.

This clone was counted between two and nine times. The J gene is TRBJ2-5, the V gene TRBV19; D is possibly TRBD1 (6 bases). CDR3 length: 11 amino acids. V was trimmed by 6 bases and J by 5 bases, leaving 7 bases between them. Per germline, CDR1 LNHDA and CDR2 SQIVND (reference sequence). This chain's CDR3 is CASSQGETQYF. The CDR3 DNA reads TGTGCCAGTAGCCAGGGGGAGACCCAGTACTTC.